These 20 T cell receptor beta chains were sequenced from one sample in a study of control samples from healthy donors and cancer patients. Sequenced by immunoSEQ multiplex PCR; TCRdb stores in-frame clones only, minus some. The sample yields roughly 70,000 clones, over 70% seen once. Material: blood. The receptors shown here come from a man aged 50 to 60 in good health.

The chain joins TRBV6-5 to TRBJ2-3; D possibly matches TRBD1 or TRBD2 (6 bases each). Germline-derived CDR1 and CDR2 are MNHEY and SVGAGI. The V and J ends lost 2 bases and 2 bases respectively, with 11 bases between them. The CDR3 runs 15 residues. CDR3 nucleotide sequence: TGTGCCAGCAGTTACGGGGGGCACTTCACAGATACGCAGTATTTT. Translating gives CASSYGGHFTDTQYF.

The chain employs TRBV20-1 and TRBJ2-7; D gene uncertain. Germline V gene sequence: CDR1 DFQATT, CDR2 SNEGSKA (reference sequence). The V gene lost 3 bases and the J gene lost 2 bases, with 14 bases spanning the gap. This CDR3 is built from 14 residues. CDR3 sequence reads: CSASNRRITYEQYF. CDR3 DNA sequence: TGCAGTGCTAGTAATCGCAGGATAACCTACGAGCAGTACTTC.

V and J are TRBV5-1 and TRBJ2-3, with 8 bases lining up with TRBD2. Germline assignment: CDR1 SGHRS and CDR2 YFSETQ. The V gene end was trimmed by 0 bases and the J gene end by 5 bases; junction bases not matched to a gene: 2. The CDR3 consists of 14 residues. The CDR3 loop reads CASSLVRGEDTQYF. In nucleotides, the CDR3 is TGCGCCAGCAGCTTGGTGCGGGGGGAAGATACGCAGTATTTT.

CDR3 sequence (DNA): TGTGCCAGCAGCGTAGGAGGACAGCCTAGCACAGATACGCAGTATTTT. It encodes CASSVGGQPSTDTQYF. The chain carries TRBV9 and TRBJ2-3; weak D call: TRBD1 (6 bases). The CDR3 is 16 residues long. Looked up from germline, CDR1 is SGDLS and CDR2 is YYNGEE. Trimming took 0 bases from V and 0 from J, leaving 11 bases between them.

V gene TRBV2 combines with J gene TRBJ2-5; D gene ambiguous. The CDR3 is 13 amino acids. V was pared by 7 bases and J by 5 bases, with 14 bases between. Germline V CDR1 and CDR2: SNHLY, FYNNEI. The CDR3 DNA is TGTGCCAGCAACCCCGAACGATGGGAGACCCAGTACTTC. Translating gives CASNPERWETQYF.

The rearrangement joins TRBV19 to TRBJ2-3; a weak D match, TRBD2 (5 bases). Trimming pared 4 bases from V and 2 bases from J, leaving 7 bases between. Germline V gene lookup returns CDR1 LNHDA and CDR2 SQIVND (reference sequence). This CDR3 is 13 amino acids long. This CDR3 reads CASSSGFTDTQYF. In nucleotides, the CDR3 is TGTGCCAGTAGTAGCGGGTTCACAGATACGCAGTATTTT.

J is TRBJ1-6 and V is TRBV9; D ambiguous. The length of the CDR3 is 14 residues. V was shortened by 0 bases and J by 8 bases, with 9 bases between the two germline ends. Germline V gene data show CDR1 as SGDLS and CDR2 as YYNGEE. The CDR3 sequence is CASSVGGFDSPLHF. CDR3 DNA: TGTGCCAGCAGCGTAGGAGGGTTTGATTCACCCCTCCACTTT.

The chain has TRBV27 and TRBJ1-1; TRBD1 matches 8 bases. With V trimmed by 4 bases and J by 6 bases, 22 bases remained unmatched. The CDR3 has 19 residues. Germline CDR1 MNHEY, CDR2 SMNVEV (reference sequence). CDR3 loop: CASSYTYPPSTDRASEAFF. The CDR3, as DNA: TGTGCCAGCAGTTACACATACCCACCGTCAACGGACAGGGCGTCTGAAGCTTTCTTT.

V gene TRBV7-9 combines with J gene TRBJ1-1, with a weak D call TRBD1 (6 bases). The CDR3 length is 17 residues. Trimming took 4 bases from V and 5 from J, leaving 23 bases between them. Germline V gives CDR1 SEHNR, CDR2 FQNEAQ (reference sequence). CDR3 loop: CASSYPTGGSMWTEAFF. CDR3 in DNA: TGTGCCAGCAGCTACCCCACGGGGGGCAGTATGTGGACTGAAGCTTTCTTT.

On this clone: A clone one base away is much larger, so this may be a read error. The same CDR3 arises from other DNA sequences in this sample as well. The rearrangement links TRBV9 to TRBJ1-1, with a possible D match to TRBD1 (5 bases). This CDR3 region has 15 residues. Germline CDR1 is SGDLS and CDR2 is YYNGEE. For the CDR3, the DNA is TGTGCCCGCAGCTGGGGACGGGGGGAGAACACTGAAGCTTTCTTT. Translated, it gives CARSWGRGENTEAFF.

This chain links TRBV29-1 with TRBJ1-1; D gene unclear. Germline loops: CDR1 SQVTM, CDR2 ANQGSEA. V shed 6 bases and J shed 2 bases, with 13 bases lying between them. This CDR3 is built from 13 residues. The CDR3 protein is CSVLRQINTEAFF. CDR3 in DNA: TGCAGCGTCCTCCGGCAGATAAACACTGAAGCTTTCTTT.

This clone has a handful of counts. The J gene is TRBJ1-1, the V gene TRBV2; D is perhaps TRBD1 (6 bases). Trimming took off 5 bases at V and 10 bases at J, with 17 bases between the two ends. This CDR3 comprises 13 residues. Germline CDR1 and CDR2: SNHLY and FYNNEI. CDR3 loop: CASSQGGSGGAFF. The CDR3, as DNA: TGTGCCAGCAGTCAAGGGGGGTCCGGGGGAGCTTTCTTT.

The chain has TRBV30 and TRBJ2-7, with D possibly TRBD2 on 5 matching bases. Per the germline V gene, CDR1 is GTSNPN and CDR2 is SVGIG (reference sequence). The ends were cut back, 0 bases at V and 5 bases at J, with 14 bases in the middle. This CDR3 spans 14 amino acids. The chain's CDR3 is CAWSVGGLQDEQYF. In DNA form, the CDR3 reads TGTGCCTGGAGTGTTGGAGGCCTCCAAGACGAGCAGTACTTC.

The V and J genes are TRBV13 and TRBJ2-3; 13 bases align to TRBD2. Germline loops: CDR1 PRHDT, CDR2 FYEKMQ (reference sequence). CDR3 length equals 16 residues. Unmatched junction bases numbered 4, after V lost 5 bases and J lost 2 bases. CDR3 amino acids: CASSVGLAGNTDTQYF. The CDR3 bases are TGTGCCAGCAGCGTGGGACTAGCGGGGAACACAGATACGCAGTATTTT.

This rearrangement joins TRBV6-7 to TRBJ1-2, with 10 bases matching TRBD1. TRBV6-7 is flagged as an ORF with uncertain function. Trimming removed 5 bases from V and 9 bases from J; junction bases left unmatched: 9. The CDR3 totals 14 residues. CDR3 in DNA: TGTGCCAGCAGTACCCCGGGACAGGGGAGATGCTACACCTTC. Residues: CASSTPGQGRCYTF.

The sample holds one count of this clone. The chain links TRBV4-2 to TRBJ1-2; a weak D match, TRBD1 (6 bases). CDR1 and CDR2 (germline): LGHNA, YNFKEQ. Trimming shortened V by 0 bases and J by 5 bases, and 19 bases separated the two germline ends. The CDR3 loop spans 17 amino acids. The CDR3 reads CASSQDQAGTPHYGYTF. The CDR3 nucleotides are TGTGCCAGCAGCCAAGATCAGGCCGGGACACCTCATTATGGCTACACCTTC.

This clone appeared a single time. The chain couples TRBV29-1 to TRBJ2-7; 7 nucleotides line up with TRBD1. The V segment lost 8 bases and the J segment 5 bases; nucleotides outside the gene matches: 12. This CDR3 is 13 amino acids long. Germline CDR1 is SQVTM and CDR2 is ANQGSEA. CDR3 residues: CSTKWTGLHEQYF. CDR3 in DNA: TGCAGCACAAAATGGACAGGTCTCCACGAGCAGTACTTC.

The gene calls are TRBV6-5 and TRBJ2-2; D not resolved. Trimming removed 0 bases from V and 1 base from J, with 6 bases in between. Germline values: CDR1 MNHEY, CDR2 SVGAGI. The CDR3 sequence is 15 residues long. Here the CDR3 DNA reads TGTGCCAGCAGTTACTCGATACGGAACACCGGGGAGCTGTTTTTT. Encoded protein: CASSYSIRNTGELFF.

This clone was detected only a few times. The chain carries TRBV5-6 and TRBJ2-2; D gene uncertain. Between the trimmed V and J ends, which lost 2 bases and 6 bases, there was a span of 8 bases. Germline-derived CDR1 and CDR2 are SGHDT and YYEEEE. This CDR3 is built from 13 residues. The CDR3 loop is CASSLGASGELFF. The CDR3 DNA reads as TGTGCCAGCAGCTTAGGTGCGTCCGGGGAGCTGTTTTTT.

The chain uses TRBV2 and TRBJ1-1, with unresolved D. There are 11 residues in the CDR3. Germline V gene sequence: CDR1 SNHLY, CDR2 FYNNEI. Trimming took 7 bases from V and 5 from J, leaving 8 bases between them. The CDR3 nucleotides are TGTGCCAGCAAGGGAGAGACTGAAGCTTTCTTT. Protein: CASKGETEAFF.